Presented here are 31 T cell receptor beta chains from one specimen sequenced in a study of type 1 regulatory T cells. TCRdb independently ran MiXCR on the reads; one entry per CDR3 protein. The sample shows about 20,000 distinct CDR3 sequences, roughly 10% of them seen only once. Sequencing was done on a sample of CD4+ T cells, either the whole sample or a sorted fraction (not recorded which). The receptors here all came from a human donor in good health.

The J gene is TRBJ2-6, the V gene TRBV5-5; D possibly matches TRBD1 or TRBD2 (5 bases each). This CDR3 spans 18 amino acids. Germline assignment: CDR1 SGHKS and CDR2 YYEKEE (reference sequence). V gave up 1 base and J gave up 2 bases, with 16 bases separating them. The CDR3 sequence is CASSLWGPRATGANVLTF. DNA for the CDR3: TGTGCCAGCAGCTTGTGGGGACCGAGGGCCACTGGGGCCAACGTCCTGACTTTC.

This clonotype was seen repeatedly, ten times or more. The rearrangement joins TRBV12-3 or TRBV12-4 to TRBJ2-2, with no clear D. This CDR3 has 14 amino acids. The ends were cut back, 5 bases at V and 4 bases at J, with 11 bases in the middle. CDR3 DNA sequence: TGTGCCAGCAGTACGAAATTGGGCACCGGGGAGCTGTTTTTT. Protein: CASSTKLGTGELFF.

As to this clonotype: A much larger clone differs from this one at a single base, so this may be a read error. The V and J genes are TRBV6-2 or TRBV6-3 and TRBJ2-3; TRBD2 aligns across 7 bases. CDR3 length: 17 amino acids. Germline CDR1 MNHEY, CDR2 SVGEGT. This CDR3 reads CVSSYSRESTSTDTQYF. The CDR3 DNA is TGTGTCAGCAGTTACTCGCGGGAGTCCACCTCCACAGATACGCAGTATTTT.

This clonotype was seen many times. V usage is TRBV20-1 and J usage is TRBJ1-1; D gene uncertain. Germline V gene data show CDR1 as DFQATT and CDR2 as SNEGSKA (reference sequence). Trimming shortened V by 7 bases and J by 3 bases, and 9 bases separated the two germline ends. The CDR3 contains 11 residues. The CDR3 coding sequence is TGCAGTGTTGAAGGAGACACTGAAGCTTTCTTT. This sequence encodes CSVEGDTEAFF.

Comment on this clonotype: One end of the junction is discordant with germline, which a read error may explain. In DNA form, the CDR3 reads TGTGCCAGCAGCACCGGACTAGCGGGAGGGGGAGAGACCCAGCGCTTC. Translating it yields CASSTGLAGGGETQRF. The chain has TRBV5-4 and TRBJ2-5; TRBD2 agrees at 15 bases. The CDR3 is made up of 16 amino acids. CDR1 and CDR2 (germline): SGHNT, YYREEE (reference sequence).

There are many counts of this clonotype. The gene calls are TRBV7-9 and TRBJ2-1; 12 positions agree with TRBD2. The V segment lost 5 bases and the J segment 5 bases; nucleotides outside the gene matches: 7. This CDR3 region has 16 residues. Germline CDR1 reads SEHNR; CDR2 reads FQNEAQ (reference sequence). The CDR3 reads CASSGGTSGLHNEQFF. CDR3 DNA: TGTGCCAGCAGCGGGGGGACTAGCGGGCTTCACAATGAGCAGTTCTTC.

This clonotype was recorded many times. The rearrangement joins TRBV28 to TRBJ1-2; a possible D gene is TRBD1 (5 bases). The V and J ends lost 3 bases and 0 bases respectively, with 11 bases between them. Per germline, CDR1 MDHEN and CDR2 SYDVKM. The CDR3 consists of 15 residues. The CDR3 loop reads CASSLQGDANYGYTF. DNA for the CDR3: TGTGCCAGCAGTTTGCAAGGGGACGCTAACTATGGCTACACCTTC.

CDR3 DNA sequence: TGTGCCAGCAGCTTAATTGTTAGTTCACCGGATACGCAGTATTTT. Its protein is CASSLIVSSPDTQYF. V gene TRBV7-3 combines with J gene TRBJ2-3, with unresolved D. The V and J ends lost 1 base and 6 bases respectively, with 14 bases between them. The germline CDR1 and CDR2 sequences are SGHTA and FQGTGA. The CDR3 length is 15 residues.

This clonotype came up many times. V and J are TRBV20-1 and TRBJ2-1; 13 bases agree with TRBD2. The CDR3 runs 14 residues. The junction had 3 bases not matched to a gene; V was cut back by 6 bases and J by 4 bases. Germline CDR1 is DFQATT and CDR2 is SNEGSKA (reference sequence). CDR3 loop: CSAWTSGGYNEQFF. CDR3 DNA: TGCAGTGCGTGGACTAGCGGGGGATACAATGAGCAGTTCTTC.

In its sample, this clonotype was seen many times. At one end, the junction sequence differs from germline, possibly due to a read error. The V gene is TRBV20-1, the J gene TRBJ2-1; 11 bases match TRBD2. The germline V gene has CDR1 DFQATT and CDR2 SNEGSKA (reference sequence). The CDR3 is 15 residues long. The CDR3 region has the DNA TGCAGTGCTGCCATAGCGGGAGGGCCGTACAACGAGCAGTTCTTC. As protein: CSAAIAGGPYNEQFF.

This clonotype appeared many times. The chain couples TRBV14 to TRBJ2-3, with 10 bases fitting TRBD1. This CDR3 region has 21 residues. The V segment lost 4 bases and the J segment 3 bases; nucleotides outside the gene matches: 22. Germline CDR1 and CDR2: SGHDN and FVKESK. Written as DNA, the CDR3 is TGTGCCAGCAGCCGAATCATACCCCGGGACAGGGGAATAGTTTTGACAGATACGCAGTATTTT. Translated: CASSRIIPRDRGIVLTDTQYF.

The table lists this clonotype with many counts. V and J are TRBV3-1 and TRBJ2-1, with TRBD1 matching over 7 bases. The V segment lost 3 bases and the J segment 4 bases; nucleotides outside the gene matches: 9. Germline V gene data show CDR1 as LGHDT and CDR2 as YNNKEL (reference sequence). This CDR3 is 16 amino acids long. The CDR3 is CASSHTTGSWYNEQFF. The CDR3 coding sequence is TGTGCCAGCAGCCACACGACAGGGTCCTGGTACAATGAGCAGTTCTTC.

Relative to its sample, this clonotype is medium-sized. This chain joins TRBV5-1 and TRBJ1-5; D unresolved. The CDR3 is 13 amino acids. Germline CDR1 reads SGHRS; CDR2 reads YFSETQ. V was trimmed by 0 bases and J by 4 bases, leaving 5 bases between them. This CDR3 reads CASSLAENQPQHF. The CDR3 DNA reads TGCGCCAGCAGCTTGGCAGAAAATCAGCCCCAGCATTTT.

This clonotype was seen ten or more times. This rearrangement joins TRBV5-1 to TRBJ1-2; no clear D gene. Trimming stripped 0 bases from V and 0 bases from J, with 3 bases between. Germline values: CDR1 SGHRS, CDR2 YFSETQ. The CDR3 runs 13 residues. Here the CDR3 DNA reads TGCGCCAGCAGCTTGGAATCTAACTATGGCTACACCTTC. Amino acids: CASSLESNYGYTF.

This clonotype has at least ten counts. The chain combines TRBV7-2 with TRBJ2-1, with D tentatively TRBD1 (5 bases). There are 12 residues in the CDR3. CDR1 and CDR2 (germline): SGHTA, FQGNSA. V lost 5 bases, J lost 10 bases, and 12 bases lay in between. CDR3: CASSADRTEQFF. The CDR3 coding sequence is TGTGCCAGCAGCGCCGATCGGACAGAGCAGTTCTTC.

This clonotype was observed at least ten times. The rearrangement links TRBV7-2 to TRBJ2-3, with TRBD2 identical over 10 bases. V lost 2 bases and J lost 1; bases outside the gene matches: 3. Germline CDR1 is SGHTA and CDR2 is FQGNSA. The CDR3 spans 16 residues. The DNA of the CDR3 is TGTGCCAGCAGCTTACTTGGGACTAGCGGCACAGATACGCAGTATTTT. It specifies CASSLLGTSGTDTQYF.

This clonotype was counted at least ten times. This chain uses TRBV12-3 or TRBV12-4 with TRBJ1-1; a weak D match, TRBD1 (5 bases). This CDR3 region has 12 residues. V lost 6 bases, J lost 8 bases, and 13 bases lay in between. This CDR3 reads CASSLGGGEAFF. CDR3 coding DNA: TGTGCCAGCAGCCTGGGGGGAGGGGAAGCTTTCTTT.

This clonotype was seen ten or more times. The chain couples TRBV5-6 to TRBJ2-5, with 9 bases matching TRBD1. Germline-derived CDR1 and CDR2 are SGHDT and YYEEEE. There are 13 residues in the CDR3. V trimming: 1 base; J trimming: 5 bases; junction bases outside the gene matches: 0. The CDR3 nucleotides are TGTGCCAGCAGCTTGACAGGGGGCGAGACCCAGTACTTC. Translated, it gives CASSLTGGETQYF. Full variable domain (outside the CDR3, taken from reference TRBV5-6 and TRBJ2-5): DAGVTQSPTHLIKTRGQQVTLRCSPKSGHDTVSWYQQALGQGPQFIFQYYEEEERQRGNFPDRFSGHQFPNYSSELNVNALLLGDSALYLCASSLTGGETQYFGPGTRLLVL.

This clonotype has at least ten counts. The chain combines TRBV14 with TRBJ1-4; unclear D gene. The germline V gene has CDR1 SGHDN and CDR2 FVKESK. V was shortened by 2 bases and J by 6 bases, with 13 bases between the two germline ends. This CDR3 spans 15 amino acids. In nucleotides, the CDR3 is TGTGCCAGCAGCCAAATGGCAGCTCAGGATGAAAAACTGTTTTTT. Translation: CASSQMAAQDEKLFF.

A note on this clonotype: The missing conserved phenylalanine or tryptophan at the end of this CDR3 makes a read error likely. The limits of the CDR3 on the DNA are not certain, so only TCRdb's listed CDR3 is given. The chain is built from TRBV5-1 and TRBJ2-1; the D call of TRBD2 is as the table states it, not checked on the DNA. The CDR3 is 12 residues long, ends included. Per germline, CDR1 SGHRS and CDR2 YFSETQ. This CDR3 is CASSPAGLLEFL.

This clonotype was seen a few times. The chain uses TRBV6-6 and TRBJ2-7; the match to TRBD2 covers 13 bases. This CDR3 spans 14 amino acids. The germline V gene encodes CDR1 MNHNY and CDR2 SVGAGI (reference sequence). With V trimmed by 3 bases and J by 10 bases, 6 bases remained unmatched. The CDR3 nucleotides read TGTGCCAGCAGTTATTCGACTAGCGGGAGGAGACAGTACTTC. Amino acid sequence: CASSYSTSGRRQYF.

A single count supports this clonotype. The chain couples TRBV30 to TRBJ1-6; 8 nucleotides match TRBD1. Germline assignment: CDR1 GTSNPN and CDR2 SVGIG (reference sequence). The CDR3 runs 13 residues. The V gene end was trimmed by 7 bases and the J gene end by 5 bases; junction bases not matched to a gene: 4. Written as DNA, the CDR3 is TGTGCCTCCTCGACAGGGGATAATTCACCCCTCCACTTT. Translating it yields CASSTGDNSPLHF.

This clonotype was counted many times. The CDR3 spells CASSQDPTSMGDNEQFF. In nucleotides, the CDR3 is TGTGCCAGCAGCCAAGATCCCACTAGCATGGGAGACAATGAGCAGTTCTTC. The chain links TRBV4-2 to TRBJ2-1; tentatively, D is TRBD2 (6 bases). The CDR3 has 17 residues. V dropped 0 bases and J dropped 5 bases, with 17 bases sitting between them. Germline CDR1 LGHNA, CDR2 YNFKEQ.

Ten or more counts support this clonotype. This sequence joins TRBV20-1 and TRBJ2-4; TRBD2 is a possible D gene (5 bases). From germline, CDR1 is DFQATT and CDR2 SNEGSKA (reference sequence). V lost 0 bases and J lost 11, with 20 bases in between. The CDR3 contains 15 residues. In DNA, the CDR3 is TGCAGTGCTAGAGATTTGAGGCGCTCGCGGGCACTTCAGTACTTC. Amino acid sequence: CSARDLRRSRALQYF.

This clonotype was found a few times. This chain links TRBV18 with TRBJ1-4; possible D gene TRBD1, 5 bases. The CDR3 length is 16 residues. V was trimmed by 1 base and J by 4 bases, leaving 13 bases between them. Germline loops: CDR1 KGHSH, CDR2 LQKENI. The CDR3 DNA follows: TGTGCCAGCTCACCACGTTCGACAGCCCGTAATGAAAAACTGTTTTTT. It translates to CASSPRSTARNEKLFF.

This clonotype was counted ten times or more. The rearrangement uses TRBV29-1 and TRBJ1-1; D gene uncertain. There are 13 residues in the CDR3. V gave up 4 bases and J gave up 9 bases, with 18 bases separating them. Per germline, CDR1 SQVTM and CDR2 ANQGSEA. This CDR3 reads CSVVAGITPQAFF. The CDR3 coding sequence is TGCAGCGTTGTGGCGGGGATAACTCCCCAAGCTTTCTTT.

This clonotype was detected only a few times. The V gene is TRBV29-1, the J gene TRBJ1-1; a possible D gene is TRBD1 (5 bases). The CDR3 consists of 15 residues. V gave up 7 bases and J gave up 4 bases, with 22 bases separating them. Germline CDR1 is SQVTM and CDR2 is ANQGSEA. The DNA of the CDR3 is TGCAGCGCCCGAATCTCAGGGATATCTCGCACTGAAGCTTTCTTT. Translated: CSARISGISRTEAFF. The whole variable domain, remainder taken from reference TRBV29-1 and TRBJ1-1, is SAVISQKPSRDICQRGTSLTIQCQVDSQVTMMFWYRQQPGQSLTLIATANQGSEATYESGFVIDKFPISRPNLTFSTLTVSNMSPEDSSIYLCSARISGISRTEAFFGQGTRLTVV.

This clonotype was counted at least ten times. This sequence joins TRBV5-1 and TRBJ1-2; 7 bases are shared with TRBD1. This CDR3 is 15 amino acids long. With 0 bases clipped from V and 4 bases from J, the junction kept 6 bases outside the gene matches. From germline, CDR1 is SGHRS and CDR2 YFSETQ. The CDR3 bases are TGCGCCAGCAGCTTGGCTGGGACAGCGACCTATGGCTACACCTTC. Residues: CASSLAGTATYGYTF.

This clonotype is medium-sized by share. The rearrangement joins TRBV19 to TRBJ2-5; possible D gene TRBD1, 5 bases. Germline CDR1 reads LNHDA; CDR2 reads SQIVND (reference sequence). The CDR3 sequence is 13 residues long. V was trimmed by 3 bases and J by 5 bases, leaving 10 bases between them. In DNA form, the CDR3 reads TGTGCCAGTAGTATTTCCAGGGATGAGACCCAGTACTTC. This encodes CASSISRDETQYF.

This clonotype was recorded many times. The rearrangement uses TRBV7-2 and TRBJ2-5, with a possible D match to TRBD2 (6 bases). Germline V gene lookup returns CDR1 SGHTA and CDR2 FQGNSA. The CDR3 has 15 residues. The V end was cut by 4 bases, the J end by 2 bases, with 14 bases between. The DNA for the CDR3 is TGTGCCAGCAGCTACCCGCCCCGGGAGCAAGAGACCCAGTACTTC. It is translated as CASSYPPREQETQYF.

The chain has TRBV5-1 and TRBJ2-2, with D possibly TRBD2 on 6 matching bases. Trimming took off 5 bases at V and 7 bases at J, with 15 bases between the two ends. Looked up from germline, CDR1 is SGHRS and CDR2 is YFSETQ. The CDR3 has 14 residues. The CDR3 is CASRPGTPIGELFF. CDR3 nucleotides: TGCGCCAGCAGACCCGGGACTCCGATCGGGGAGCTGTTTTTT.